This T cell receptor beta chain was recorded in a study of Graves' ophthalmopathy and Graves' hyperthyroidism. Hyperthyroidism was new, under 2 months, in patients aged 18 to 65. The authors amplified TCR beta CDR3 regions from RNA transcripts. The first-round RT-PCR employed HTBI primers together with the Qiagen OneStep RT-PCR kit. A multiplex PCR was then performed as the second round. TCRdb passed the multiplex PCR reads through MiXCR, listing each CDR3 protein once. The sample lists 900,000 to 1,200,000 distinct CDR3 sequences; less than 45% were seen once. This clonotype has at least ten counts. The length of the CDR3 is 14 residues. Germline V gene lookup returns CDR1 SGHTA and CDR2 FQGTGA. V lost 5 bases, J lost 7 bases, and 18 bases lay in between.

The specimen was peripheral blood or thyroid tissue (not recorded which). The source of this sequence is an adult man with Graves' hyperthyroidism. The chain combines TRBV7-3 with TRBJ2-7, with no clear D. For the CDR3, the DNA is TGTGCCAGCAGCCCCGGTCATTCTGTTGGGGAGCAGTACTTC. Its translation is CASSPGHSVGEQYF. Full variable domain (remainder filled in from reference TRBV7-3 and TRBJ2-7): GAGVSQTPSNKVTEKGKYVELRCDPISGHTALYWYRQSLGQGPEFLIYFQGTGAADDSGLPNDRFFAVRPEGSVSTLKIQRTERGDSAVYLCASSPGHSVGEQYFGPGTRLTVT.